This TCR beta chain was captured in a study of blood T cell repertoires in COVID-19. The CDR3 covers 13 residues. Germline V gene lookup returns CDR1 SGHAT and CDR2 FQNNGV. Between the trimmed V and J ends, which lost 4 bases and 1 base, there was a span of 8 bases. TCRdb's copy holds only in-frame clones and misses some; the assay was immunoSEQ multiplex PCR. The sample shows fewer than 85,000 clones, approximately 80% of them seen only once. The TCR originated in an elderly woman with active or convalescent COVID-19. This chain uses TRBV11-2 with TRBJ2-7, with no clear D. The sequenced sample was peripheral blood. The CDR3 protein is CASSSTLSYEQYF. DNA for the CDR3: TGTGCCAGCAGCTCCACTTTGTCCTACGAGCAGTACTTC.